The rows below give T cell receptor beta chains drawn from one sample of a study of vaccination effects on CD4 cells after COVID-19. Sequenced by immunoSEQ multiplex PCR; TCRdb stores in-frame clones only, minus some. Counted here are 35,000 to 40,000 clones, 82% occurring once; the ten biggest clones make up nearly 3%. Their antigens remain unidentified. The sample in question was CD4+ T cells from PBMCs cultured without peptide, obtained before COVID-19 vaccination. These receptors all stem from a human donor who received a COVID-19 vaccine. Both conserved end residues are part of each CDR3. The D gene is left open where the match is weak. Where a row states a size, it is once, few, many or the class of an expanded clone; other rows omit it.

TRBJ1-1 TRBV7-8 . . TGTGCCAGCAGCTTCCGCAGGGGCACTGAAGCTTTCTTT CASSFRRGTEAFF
TRBJ2-1 TRBV4-3 TRBD1 . TGCGCCAGCAGCCAAGGGGTGGCAGGGGGTAAAAATGAGCAGTTCTTC CASSQGVAGGKNEQFF
TRBJ2-5 TRBV19 . . TGTGCCAGTAGTCGCAGAGGGCAAGAGACCCAGTACTTC CASSRRGQETQYF
TRBJ2-3 TRBV5-1 . . TGCGCCAGCAGCTTGGGGCCGCCTCCGGCAGATACGCAGTATTTT CASSLGPPPADTQYF
TRBJ2-1 TRBV5-1 . . TGCGCCAGCAGCTTGGCAGCCTCTTACAATGAGCAGTTCTTC CASSLAASYNEQFF
TRBJ2-6 TRBV6-5 . . TGTGCCAGCAGTAGAGGTTACTCTGGGGCCAACGTCCTGACTTTC CASSRGYSGANVLTF
TRBJ2-5 TRBV5-1 TRBD1 . TGCGCCAGCAGCCCGACAGGGTACCAAGAGACCCAGTACTTC CASSPTGYQETQYF
TRBJ2-3 TRBV5-1 . . TGCGCCAGCAACCGGGACTTTTCTTACACAGATACGCAGTATTTT CASNRDFSYTDTQYF
TRBJ2-5 TRBV5-1 TRBD1 once TGCGCCAGCAGCCCAAGGACAGGGGAAGAGACCCAGTACTTC CASSPRTGEETQYF
TRBJ1-6 TRBV3-1/TRBV3-2 . . TGTGCCAGCAGCCAAGAGGGACTCGGGGCAAATTCACCCCTCCACTTT CASSQEGLGANSPLHF
TRBJ2-5 TRBV5-1 . once TGCGCCAGCAGTGGGACACTGGGAGAGACCCAGTACTTC CASSGTLGETQYF
TRBJ1-1 TRBV30 TRBD1 . TGTGCCTGGAGTCCGGACAGGGGGCGCGGGGCTTTCTTT CAWSPDRGRGAFF
TRBJ1-2 TRBV9 . . TGTGCCAGCAGCGTGCGCGGGGATATAAGCTTGTATGGCTACACCTTC CASSVRGDISLYGYTF
TRBJ2-4 TRBV9 TRBD1 . TGTGCCAGCAGCGCAACAGGGGGCGCGACCAAAAACATTCAGTACTTC CASSATGGATKNIQYF
TRBJ2-3 TRBV29-1 . . TGCAGCGTTTCCAACAGGAGGGACACAGATACGCAGTATTTT CSVSNRRDTDTQYF
TRBJ2-3 TRBV5-8 . . TGTGCCAGCCCCACTTACCCCCCTTCGTTCACAGATACGCAGTATTTT CASPTYPPSFTDTQYF
TRBJ1-2 TRBV3-1/TRBV3-2 . . TGTGCCAGCAGCAGGGAAAGCGGTAACTATGGCTACACCTTC CASSRESGNYGYTF
TRBJ2-1 TRBV5-1 . . TGCGCCAGCAGCTTGGTTATCGGGTCCTACAATGAGCAGTTCTTC CASSLVIGSYNEQFF
TRBJ1-5 TRBV6-6 TRBD1 . TGTGCCAGCAGTGGACAGGGCAGCAATCAGCCCCAGCATTTT CASSGQGSNQPQHF
TRBJ1-2 TRBV28 TRBD1 . TGTGCCAGCAGAACACCGGAGGGGGCGGGCTATGGCTACACCTTC CASRTPEGAGYGYTF
TRBJ1-2 TRBV4-3 . . TGCGCCAGCAGCCAAGTTGGGGAGGGGACCTATGGCTACACCTTC CASSQVGEGTYGYTF
TRBJ2-5 TRBV7-9 . . TGTGCCAGCAGCTTATCCGGGACCCCGGGCGGGGAGACCCAGTACTTC CASSLSGTPGGETQYF
TRBJ1-2 TRBV12-5 TRBD1 . TGTGCTAGTGGGTGGGACAGGGGGCAGAGTGGCTACACCTTC CASGWDRGQSGYTF
TRBJ1-3 TRBV2 . . TGTGCCAGCACCGACAGGGGAAACACCATATATTTT CASTDRGNTIYF
TRBJ2-3 TRBV5-1 . once TGCGCCAGCAGCCACGGACGGAACACAGATACGCAGTATTTT CASSHGRNTDTQYF
TRBJ1-2 TRBV3-1/TRBV3-2 . . TGTGCCAGCAGCCCCGGGGGGATCAACTATGGCTACACCTTC CASSPGGINYGYTF
TRBJ2-1 TRBV4-2 . . TGTGCCAGCAGCCAAGATAAGGGGGGGTCCTACAATGAGCAGTTCTTC CASSQDKGGSYNEQFF
TRBJ1-2 TRBV3-1/TRBV3-2 . few TGTGCCAGCAGAAATTGGGACCACACCTATGGCTACACCTTC CASRNWDHTYGYTF
TRBJ1-1 TRBV7-9 . few TGTGCCAGCAGCTTAGGAGGGGCGAGCACTGAAGCTTTCTTT CASSLGGASTEAFF
TRBJ1-1 TRBV29-1 . . TGCAGCGTTGGGGGGATTGAAGCTTTCTTT CSVGGIEAFF
TRBJ1-1 TRBV7-3 . . TGTGCCAGCAGCTTAAACAGGTTGGGTACTGAAGCTTTCTTT CASSLNRLGTEAFF
TRBJ2-5 TRBV4-3 TRBD1 . TGCGCCAGCAGCCAAGGTTTGACAGGGGGCAGGGAGACCCAGTACTTC CASSQGLTGGRETQYF
TRBJ2-6 TRBV7-3 TRBD1 . TGTGCCAGCAGCTTAATTGCCGGGACAGGGTTTCTCGCTGGGGCCAACGTCCTGACTTTC CASSLIAGTGFLAGANVLTF
TRBJ2-5 TRBV3-1/TRBV3-2 . . TGTGCCAGCAGCGCCCGATTTAACCCGGGGGAGACCCAGTACTTC CASSARFNPGETQYF
TRBJ2-5 TRBV12-3/TRBV12-4 . . TGTGCCAGCAGCGGGGGTGGGACCCAGTACTTC CASSGGGTQYF
TRBJ2-5 TRBV5-5 . . TGTGCCAGCAGCTTGGGCTGGGGGACCCAGTACTTC CASSLGWGTQYF
TRBJ1-1 TRBV5-6 . . TGTGCCAGCAGCTCTAGGAGGACGGACACTGAAGCTTTCTTT CASSSRRTDTEAFF
TRBJ1-3 TRBV19 TRBD1 . TGTGCCAGTAATAAGCTCACAGGGGGATTCGGACACACCATATATTTT CASNKLTGGFGHTIYF
TRBJ2-3 TRBV9 . . TGTGCCAGCAGCGTCGGGGGAGGCTTCTACACAGATACGCAGTATTTT CASSVGGGFYTDTQYF
TRBJ1-4 TRBV18 . . TGTGCCAGCTCACCTTTCTCCCCCAATGAAAAACTGTTTTTT CASSPFSPNEKLFF
TRBJ1-1 TRBV9 . . TGTGCCAGCAGCGCTAGTCTGAACACTGAAGCTTTCTTT CASSASLNTEAFF
TRBJ1-2 TRBV29-1 . . TGCAGCGCTAGGGGGGGGCTCGGCTACACCTTC CSARGGLGYTF
TRBJ1-5 TRBV5-6 . . TGTGCCAGCAGCCGTCCAGCTCATAGCAATCAGCCCCAGCATTTT CASSRPAHSNQPQHF
TRBJ2-5 TRBV5-1 . . TGCGCCAGCAACTACGACGGACCCTCCCTTGGGGAGACCCAGTACTTC CASNYDGPSLGETQYF
TRBJ1-4 TRBV19 . . TGTGCCAGTAGTATAGTTACTGGTGGGAATGAAAAACTGTTTTTT CASSIVTGGNEKLFF
TRBJ1-5 TRBV2 . few TGTGCCAGCAGCCTGAGGGTCGGTGGGGGCAATCAGCCCCAGCATTTT CASSLRVGGGNQPQHF
TRBJ2-3 TRBV3-1/TRBV3-2 TRBD1 . TGTGCCAGCAGTAGACAGGGGCCAGATACGCAGTATTTT CASSRQGPDTQYF
TRBJ1-1 TRBV30 . . TGTGCCTGTGGCGTATTCGGTGAAGCTTTCTTT CACGVFGEAFF